The clone carrying this T cell receptor (beta chain) has more than one count but fewer than ten. The junction differs from germline at one of its ends, possibly a read error. The data stem from a study of early T cells in non-severe SARS-CoV-2 infection. The protocol attached unique molecular identifiers to individual cDNA molecules. TCRdb ran MiXCR on the 5' RACE reads and lists one entry per CDR3 protein. The sample carries 45,000 to 55,000 distinct CDR3 sequences, 6.5% recorded once. The CDR3 length is 12 residues. Looked up from germline, CDR1 is DFQATT and CDR2 is SNEGSKA (reference sequence). The TCR originated in an adult who was a healthcare worker with PCR-confirmed SARS-CoV-2 infection or an uninfected control (not recorded which). The chain employs TRBV20-1 and TRBJ1-1; no clear D gene. The sequenced sample was whole blood, obtained at baseline. The CDR3, as DNA: TGCAGTGCTACCACGGGCCGGCAAAAAAGTCTCTTT. This sequence encodes CSATTGRQKSLF.